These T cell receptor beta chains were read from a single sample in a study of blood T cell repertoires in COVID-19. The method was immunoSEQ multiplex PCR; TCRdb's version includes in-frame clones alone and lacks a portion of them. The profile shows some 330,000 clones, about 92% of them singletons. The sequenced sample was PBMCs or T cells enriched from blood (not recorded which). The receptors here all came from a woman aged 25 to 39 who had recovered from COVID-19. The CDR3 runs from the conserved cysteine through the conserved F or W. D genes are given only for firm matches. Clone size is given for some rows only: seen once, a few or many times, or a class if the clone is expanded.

cdr3_aa: CASSWGPGEGGELFF; cdr3_nt: TGTGCCAGCAGCTGGGGACCGGGGGAGGGCGGGGAGCTGTTTTTT; clone_size: -; j_call: TRBJ2-2; cdr3_length: 15; d_call: TRBD2; v_call: TRBV5-5
cdr3_aa: CASSLMGTNSGNTIYF; cdr3_nt: TGTGCCAGCAGCCTAATGGGGACAAACTCTGGAAACACCATATATTTT; clone_size: -; j_call: TRBJ1-3; cdr3_length: 16; d_call: -; v_call: TRBV7-9
cdr3_aa: CASSPGSGSYTGELFF; cdr3_nt: TGTGCCAGCTCACCCGGGAGCGGGAGTTACACCGGGGAGCTGTTTTTT; clone_size: -; j_call: TRBJ2-2; cdr3_length: 16; d_call: TRBD2; v_call: TRBV18
cdr3_aa: CASSPRTGSYEQYF; cdr3_nt: TGTGCCAGCAGCCCACGGACAGGGTCCTACGAGCAGTACTTC; clone_size: -; j_call: TRBJ2-7; cdr3_length: 14; d_call: TRBD1; v_call: TRBV7-2
cdr3_aa: CASTLVGGEQYF; cdr3_nt: TGTGCCAGCACCCTAGTAGGTGGCGAGCAGTACTTC; clone_size: -; j_call: TRBJ2-7; cdr3_length: 12; d_call: -; v_call: TRBV28
cdr3_aa: CASRGTVGNTIYF; cdr3_nt: TGTGCCAGCAGGGGCACCGTTGGAAACACCATATATTTT; clone_size: -; j_call: TRBJ1-3; cdr3_length: 13; d_call: -; v_call: TRBV28
cdr3_aa: CASKGLAGFYEQYF; cdr3_nt: TGCGCCAGCAAGGGACTAGCGGGCTTCTACGAGCAGTACTTC; clone_size: -; j_call: TRBJ2-7; cdr3_length: 14; d_call: TRBD2; v_call: TRBV5-1
cdr3_aa: CASREEAKAFF; cdr3_nt: TGTGCCAGCAGAGAAGAGGCGAAGGCTTTCTTT; clone_size: -; j_call: TRBJ1-1; cdr3_length: 11; d_call: -; v_call: TRBV28
cdr3_aa: CASSLGSSGGWETQYF; cdr3_nt: TGTGCCAGCAGCTTGGGTTCTAGCGGGGGGTGGGAGACCCAGTACTTC; clone_size: -; j_call: TRBJ2-5; cdr3_length: 16; d_call: TRBD2; v_call: TRBV11-2
cdr3_aa: CASSRGQSSYEQYF; cdr3_nt: TGCGCCAGCAGCCGGGGACAGAGCTCCTACGAGCAGTACTTC; clone_size: -; j_call: TRBJ2-7; cdr3_length: 14; d_call: TRBD1; v_call: TRBV5-1
cdr3_aa: CASSLLGGRTGELFF; cdr3_nt: TGTGCCAGCAGCTTATTGGGGGGGCGGACCGGGGAGCTGTTTTTT; clone_size: -; j_call: TRBJ2-2; cdr3_length: 15; d_call: -; v_call: TRBV7-8
cdr3_aa: CATRASGESSYNEQFF; cdr3_nt: TGTGCCACCAGGGCCAGCGGCGAGAGCTCCTACAATGAGCAGTTCTTC; clone_size: -; j_call: TRBJ2-1; cdr3_length: 16; d_call: -; v_call: TRBV24-1
cdr3_aa: CASSLEPQGASYTF; cdr3_nt: TGTGCCAGCAGCTTAGAACCACAGGGTGCGAGCTACACCTTC; clone_size: -; j_call: TRBJ1-2; cdr3_length: 14; d_call: -; v_call: TRBV11-2
cdr3_aa: CASSVDPGTGTYEQYF; cdr3_nt: TGTGCCAGCAGCGTCGATCCCGGGACAGGGACCTACGAGCAGTACTTC; clone_size: -; j_call: TRBJ2-7; cdr3_length: 16; d_call: TRBD1; v_call: TRBV9
cdr3_aa: CASSELGRDHGQPQHF; cdr3_nt: TGCGCCAGCAGTGAGTTGGGGAGGGACCATGGGCAGCCCCAGCATTTT; clone_size: -; j_call: TRBJ1-5; cdr3_length: 16; d_call: -; v_call: TRBV10-1
cdr3_aa: CASMVQGAGAEAFF; cdr3_nt: TGTGCCAGCATGGTACAGGGGGCCGGGGCTGAAGCTTTCTTT; clone_size: -; j_call: TRBJ1-1; cdr3_length: 14; d_call: TRBD1; v_call: TRBV2
cdr3_aa: CASSLVVYRGGETQYF; cdr3_nt: TGTGCCAGCAGCTTAGTCGTTTATCGGGGTGGAGAGACCCAGTACTTC; clone_size: -; j_call: TRBJ2-5; cdr3_length: 16; d_call: -; v_call: TRBV7-2
cdr3_aa: CASSQAVWGQVDEQFF; cdr3_nt: TGCGCCAGCAGCCAGGCGGTGTGGGGACAGGTCGATGAGCAGTTCTTC; clone_size: -; j_call: TRBJ2-1; cdr3_length: 16; d_call: TRBD1; v_call: TRBV4-3
cdr3_aa: CASSVRTGQETQYF; cdr3_nt: TGTGCCAGCAGCGTGCGGACAGGCCAAGAGACCCAGTACTTC; clone_size: -; j_call: TRBJ2-5; cdr3_length: 14; d_call: TRBD1; v_call: TRBV9
cdr3_aa: CASSSRQGDPLHF; cdr3_nt: TGTGCCAGCAGTTCCCGACAGGGGGATCCCCTCCACTTT; clone_size: -; j_call: TRBJ1-6; cdr3_length: 13; d_call: TRBD1; v_call: TRBV12-3/TRBV12-4
cdr3_aa: CASSGGNGKGYEQYF; cdr3_nt: TGTGCCAGCAGCGGGGGTAACGGAAAGGGGTACGAGCAGTACTTC; clone_size: -; j_call: TRBJ2-7; cdr3_length: 15; d_call: -; v_call: TRBV9
cdr3_aa: CASSLHRDSYEQYF; cdr3_nt: TGTGCCAGCAGTTTGCACAGGGACTCCTACGAGCAGTACTTC; clone_size: -; j_call: TRBJ2-7; cdr3_length: 14; d_call: -; v_call: TRBV27
cdr3_aa: CASSLVAGGRNEQYF; cdr3_nt: TGTGCCAGCAGCTTGGTGGCGGGGGGCCGCAACGAGCAGTACTTC; clone_size: -; j_call: TRBJ2-7; cdr3_length: 15; d_call: TRBD2; v_call: TRBV5-4
cdr3_aa: CATSHHRDYEQYF; cdr3_nt: TGTGCCACCAGCCACCACAGAGACTACGAGCAGTACTTC; clone_size: -; j_call: TRBJ2-7; cdr3_length: 13; d_call: -; v_call: TRBV15
cdr3_aa: CASSLHGTPEGRELFF; cdr3_nt: TGTGCCAGCAGCCTACACGGGACACCCGAGGGCCGGGAGCTGTTTTTT; clone_size: -; j_call: TRBJ2-2; cdr3_length: 16; d_call: -; v_call: TRBV7-8
cdr3_aa: CASTGLMDNEQFF; cdr3_nt: TGTGCCTCGACCGGACTTATGGACAATGAGCAGTTCTTC; clone_size: -; j_call: TRBJ2-1; cdr3_length: 13; d_call: -; v_call: TRBV30
cdr3_aa: CASSQGLAGYTGELFF; cdr3_nt: TGTGCCAGCAGCCAGGGACTAGCGGGGTACACCGGGGAGCTGTTTTTT; clone_size: -; j_call: TRBJ2-2; cdr3_length: 16; d_call: TRBD2; v_call: TRBV3-1/TRBV3-2
cdr3_aa: CASSITSGNYNEQFF; cdr3_nt: TGCGCCAGCTCTATAACTAGCGGGAACTACAATGAGCAGTTCTTC; clone_size: -; j_call: TRBJ2-1; cdr3_length: 15; d_call: TRBD2; v_call: TRBV10-2
cdr3_aa: CASSLRAREGYTF; cdr3_nt: TGTGCCAGCAGTTTAAGGGCCCGGGAGGGCTACACCTTC; clone_size: -; j_call: TRBJ1-2; cdr3_length: 13; d_call: -; v_call: TRBV27
cdr3_aa: CASSPQGFVTGELFF; cdr3_nt: TGCGCCAGCAGCCCACAGGGGTTTGTGACCGGGGAGCTGTTTTTT; clone_size: -; j_call: TRBJ2-2; cdr3_length: 15; d_call: TRBD1; v_call: TRBV4-3
cdr3_aa: CASSQQSNYGYTF; cdr3_nt: TGTGCCAGCAGTCAACAGAGTAACTATGGCTACACCTTC; clone_size: -; j_call: TRBJ1-2; cdr3_length: 13; d_call: -; v_call: TRBV6-5
cdr3_aa: CASSRVGQGYNEQFF; cdr3_nt: TGTGCCAGTAGTCGTGTGGGGCAGGGATACAATGAGCAGTTCTTC; clone_size: -; j_call: TRBJ2-1; cdr3_length: 15; d_call: -; v_call: TRBV19
cdr3_aa: CASSQDLAGGTYEQYF; cdr3_nt: TGTGCCAGCAGCCAAGATCTAGCGGGAGGGACCTACGAGCAGTACTTC; clone_size: few; j_call: TRBJ2-7; cdr3_length: 16; d_call: TRBD2; v_call: TRBV3-1/TRBV3-2
cdr3_aa: CASSLGGHYGYTF; cdr3_nt: TGTGCCAGCAGTTTGGGGGGTCACTATGGCTACACCTTC; clone_size: once; j_call: TRBJ1-2; cdr3_length: 13; d_call: -; v_call: TRBV28
cdr3_aa: CAVSGTGEYGYTF; cdr3_nt: TGTGCCGTATCCGGGACAGGCGAATATGGCTACACCTTC; clone_size: -; j_call: TRBJ1-2; cdr3_length: 13; d_call: TRBD1; v_call: TRBV5-4
cdr3_aa: CASSSPGQGNQPQHF; cdr3_nt: TGTGCCAGCAGTTCCCCGGGACAGGGGAATCAGCCCCAGCATTTT; clone_size: -; j_call: TRBJ1-5; cdr3_length: 15; d_call: TRBD1; v_call: TRBV28
cdr3_aa: CASSQGSGQAEAFF; cdr3_nt: TGTGCCAGCAGCCAAGGAAGCGGACAGGCTGAAGCTTTCTTT; clone_size: -; j_call: TRBJ1-1; cdr3_length: 14; d_call: TRBD1; v_call: TRBV3-1/TRBV3-2
cdr3_aa: CASSQGLASDEQYF; cdr3_nt: TGTGCCAGCAGTCAGGGACTAGCCTCGGACGAGCAGTACTTC; clone_size: few; j_call: TRBJ2-7; cdr3_length: 14; d_call: TRBD2; v_call: TRBV28
cdr3_aa: CASSADRAGYGYTF; cdr3_nt: TGTGCCAGCAGCGCGGACAGGGCGGGCTATGGCTACACCTTC; clone_size: -; j_call: TRBJ1-2; cdr3_length: 14; d_call: TRBD1; v_call: TRBV7-6
cdr3_aa: CASSQQMNTEAFF; cdr3_nt: TGCGCCAGCAGCCAGCAGATGAACACTGAAGCTTTCTTT; clone_size: -; j_call: TRBJ1-1; cdr3_length: 13; d_call: -; v_call: TRBV4-1
cdr3_aa: CASKAGWGNTIYF; cdr3_nt: TGTGCCAGCAAGGCGGGGTGGGGAAACACCATATATTTT; clone_size: -; j_call: TRBJ1-3; cdr3_length: 13; d_call: -; v_call: TRBV28